The source of this TCR beta chain is a study of T cell repertoires in cytomegalovirus infection (dated by TCRdb to about 2019). Some background on the complete study: Recently identified HLA-C-restricted CMV epitopes, whose presentation resists viral immunomodulation, were targeted by peptide stimulations together with well-studied HLA-B-restricted epitopes. Donor HLA type was relevant to the analysis, as public TCR beta signatures indicated carriage of CMV infection together with the matching HLA type.

This sample's treatment or condition label indicates: in vitro stimulation with specific CMV peptide epitopes to enrich CMV-specific T cells. The full study reports these points: The ex vivo response was dominated by HLA-C-restricted CMV-specific TCR beta clonotypes, which also provided the single most frequent clonotype in two of eight donors. In both this cohort and an independent approximately 350-donor cohort, the cumulative frequency of public TCR beta family members distinguished carriers of CMV infection plus the relevant HLA type.

The germline V gene specifies MNHEY as CDR1 and SVGEGT as CDR2. Germline trimming: 2 bases from V, 4 bases from J; junction bases outside gene matches: 3. Measured from the cysteine to the phenylalanine, the CDR3 is 16 residues long. The read is trimmed to its CDR3 DNA, 48 bases read in frame from base 1. To note about this clonotype: Its antigen is still unknown. Nothing much larger sits one base from this clone, and base qualities are not available.

The sequencer was an Illumina HiSeq 1500. The raw public reads went through TCRdb reprocessing: fastp at Q25, MiXCR clone calling, in-frame beta chains kept. Records with the same CDR3 protein are collapsed into one entry carrying the most frequent genes and DNA. Here the sample has 310,000 or so distinct CDR3 sequences; around 25% occur a single time. The ten biggest clones cover about 14% of the sample. This TCR was sampled from a human donor in good health (CMV status not recorded). Some clones in this sample may be carry-over from other donors' samples. The material sequenced was cultured PBMCs, taken from culture after CMV antigen stimulation. This sequence uses TRBV6-2 or TRBV6-3 and TRBJ2-1, and TRBD2 aligns with 12 junction nucleotides. The DNA sequence is TGTGCCAGCAGTTACCAAACTAGCGGGAGGTACAATGAGCAGTTCTTC. It codes for CASSYQTSGRYNEQFF.